This TCR beta chain was obtained from a study of T cells after yellow fever vaccination. Germline loops: CDR1 SEHNR, CDR2 FQNEAQ (reference sequence). Trimming removed 5 bases at V and 5 bases at J, with 22 bases between. This CDR3 is built from 17 residues. This clonotype has a count of ten or more. Its antigen is undetermined. MiXCR, applied by TCRdb to the 5' RACE reads, yields one record per CDR3 protein. Altogether more than 300,000 distinct CDR3 sequences are present, about 4.5% being singletons, with the ten largest covering 15% to 20%. Findings of the study overall: Post-booster reappearance was seen for most primary-vaccination clones (about 96% CD4, 88% CD8).

Sequencing was performed on PBMCs, taken 15 days after the yellow fever booster vaccination. The sequence was collected from a man between 18 and 29 years old who received the YFV17D yellow fever vaccine. The V and J genes are TRBV7-9 and TRBJ2-1, with D perhaps TRBD1 (6 bases). The CDR3 is CASSPAGVTNRDNEQFF. In DNA, the CDR3 is TGTGCCAGCAGCCCAGCCGGGGTTACAAACAGGGACAATGAGCAGTTCTTC.